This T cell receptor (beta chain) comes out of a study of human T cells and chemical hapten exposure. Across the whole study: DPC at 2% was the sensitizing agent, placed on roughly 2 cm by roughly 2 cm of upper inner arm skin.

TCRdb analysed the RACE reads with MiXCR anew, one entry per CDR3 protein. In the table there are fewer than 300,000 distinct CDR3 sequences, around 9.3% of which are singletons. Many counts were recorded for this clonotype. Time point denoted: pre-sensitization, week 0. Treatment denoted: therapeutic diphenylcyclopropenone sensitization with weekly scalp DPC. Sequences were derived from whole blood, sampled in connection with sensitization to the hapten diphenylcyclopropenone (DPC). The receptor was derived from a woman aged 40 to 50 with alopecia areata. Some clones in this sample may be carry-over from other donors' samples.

CDR3 nucleotides: TGCAGCGTTCTCGTAGCTAATGAAAAACTGTTTTTT. It codes for CSVLVANEKLFF. The J gene is TRBJ1-4, the V gene TRBV29-1; D is ambiguous. The V and J ends lost 5 bases and 3 bases respectively, with 7 bases between them. Looked up from germline, CDR1 is SQVTM and CDR2 is ANQGSEA. The length of the CDR3 is 12 residues.